This paragraph reports one T cell receptor (beta chain). The CDR3 loop spans 15 amino acids. V shed 10 bases, J shed 7 bases, and the junction held 15 bases outside the gene matches. CDR1 and CDR2 from the germline V gene are ENHRY and SYGVKD. Time point indicated: pretreatment peripheral blood. All patients handed over anywhere from 1 to 8 samples, pretreatment and on-treatment. This entry belongs to a study of PD-L1 blockade in urothelial cancer. Study-wide background: The authors examined blood 3 weeks (second dose) and 6 weeks after treatment start. Median T cell yield per blood sample was over 140,000 cells.

Only in-frame clones appear in the TCRdb table, and some are missing; sequencing was by immunoSEQ multiplex PCR. The sample consists of 70,000 to 80,000 clones, 85% of them appearing once. The chain has TRBV10-3 and TRBJ2-1; 8 nucleotides align to TRBD2. This sequence originates from a man aged 40-55 years with urothelial cancer. Sequencing used PBMCs, obtained around atezolizumab (anti-PD-L1) treatment. CDR3 DNA sequence: TGTGCCACCTCGGGGACTAGTTTTCGGGGAAATGAGCAGTTCTTC. This codes for CATSGTSFRGNEQFF.